The source of this T cell receptor (beta chain) is a study of cytomegalovirus exposure and HLA in healthy donors. Study context: The approximately 710 first-cohort repertoires and the 95 to 150 validation repertoires shared the same platform, a later analysis reported. Broader study findings: The authors enumerated 164 TCR beta chains as linked to cytomegalovirus. Cytomegalovirus status was reportedly diagnosed by the classifier with high sensitivity and specificity. The tendency of first-cohort TCR clusters to co-occur in the 110 or so validation repertoires emerged from a later analysis.

Clones were read by immunoSEQ multiplex PCR, and TCRdb kept only the in-frame ones, dropping some. The table has around 190,000 clones, about 81% seen once. Germline trimming cut 6 bases from V and 4 bases from J; bases unmatched to any gene: 7. The germline gives CDR1 MNHEY, CDR2 SVGAGI. There are 14 residues in the CDR3. The table lists this clone with a count of one. What it binds is unknown. Input material: PBMCs. This chain joins TRBV6-5 and TRBJ2-7; 9 positions match TRBD1. This TCR came from a woman in her twenties or thirties in good health and CMV-seronegative. The CDR3 DNA reads TGTGCCAGCAGCACCTACAGGGGGCTATACGAGCAGTACTTC. Translation: CASSTYRGLYEQYF.